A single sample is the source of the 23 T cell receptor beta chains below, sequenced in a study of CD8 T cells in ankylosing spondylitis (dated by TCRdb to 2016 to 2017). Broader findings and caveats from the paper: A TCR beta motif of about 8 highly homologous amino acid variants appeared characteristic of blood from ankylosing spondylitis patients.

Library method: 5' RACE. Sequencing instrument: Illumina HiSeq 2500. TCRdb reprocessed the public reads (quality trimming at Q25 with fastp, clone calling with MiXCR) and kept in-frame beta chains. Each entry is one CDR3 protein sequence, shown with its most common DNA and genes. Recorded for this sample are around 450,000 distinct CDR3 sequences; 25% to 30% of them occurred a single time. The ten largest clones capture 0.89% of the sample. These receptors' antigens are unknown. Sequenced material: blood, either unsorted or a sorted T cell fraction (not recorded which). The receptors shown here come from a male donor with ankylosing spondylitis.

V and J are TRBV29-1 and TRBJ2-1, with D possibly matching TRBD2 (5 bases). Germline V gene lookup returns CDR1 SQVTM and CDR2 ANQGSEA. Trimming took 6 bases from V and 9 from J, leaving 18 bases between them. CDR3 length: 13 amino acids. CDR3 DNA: TGCAGCGTGGAGGAGACAACGGACGGTGAGCAGTTCTTC. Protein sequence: CSVEETTDGEQFF.

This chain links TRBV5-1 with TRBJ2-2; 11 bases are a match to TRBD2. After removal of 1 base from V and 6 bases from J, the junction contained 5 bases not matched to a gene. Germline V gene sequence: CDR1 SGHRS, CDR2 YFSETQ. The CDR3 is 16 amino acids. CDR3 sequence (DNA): TGCGCCAGCAGCTTGTTAGCGGGAGGGCCCTCCGGGGAGCTGTTTTTT. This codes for CASSLLAGGPSGELFF.

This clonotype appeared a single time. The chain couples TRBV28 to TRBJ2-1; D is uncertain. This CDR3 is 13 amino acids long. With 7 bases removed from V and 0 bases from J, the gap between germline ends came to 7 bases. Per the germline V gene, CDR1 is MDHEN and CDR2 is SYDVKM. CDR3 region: CASKVTSYNEQFF. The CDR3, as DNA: TGTGCCAGCAAAGTGACCTCCTACAATGAGCAGTTCTTC.

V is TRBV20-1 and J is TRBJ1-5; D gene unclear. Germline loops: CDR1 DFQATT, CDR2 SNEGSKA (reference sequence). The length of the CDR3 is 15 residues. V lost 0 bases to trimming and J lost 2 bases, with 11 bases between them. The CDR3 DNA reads TGCAGTGCTAGAGATCGGGTGAGGGGCAATCAGCCCCAGCATTTT. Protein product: CSARDRVRGNQPQHF.

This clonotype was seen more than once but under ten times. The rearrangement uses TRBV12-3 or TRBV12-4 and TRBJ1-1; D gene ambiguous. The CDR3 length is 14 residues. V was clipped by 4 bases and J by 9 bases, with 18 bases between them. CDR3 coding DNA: TGTGCCAGCAGTTATGAAGTCACCGCGGGTAAAGCTTTCTTT. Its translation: CASSYEVTAGKAFF.

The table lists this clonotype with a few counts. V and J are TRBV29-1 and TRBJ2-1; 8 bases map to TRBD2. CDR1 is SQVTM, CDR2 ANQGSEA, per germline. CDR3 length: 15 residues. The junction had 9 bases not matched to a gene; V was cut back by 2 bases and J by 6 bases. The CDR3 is CSVESLAGYGNEQFF. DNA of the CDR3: TGCAGCGTTGAATCTCTAGCGGGTTACGGCAATGAGCAGTTCTTC.

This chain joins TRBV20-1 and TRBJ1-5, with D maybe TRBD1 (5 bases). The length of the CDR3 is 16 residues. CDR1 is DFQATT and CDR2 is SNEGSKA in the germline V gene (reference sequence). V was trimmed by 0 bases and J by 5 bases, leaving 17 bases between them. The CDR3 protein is CSARDNQGRGDQPQHF. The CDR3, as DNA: TGCAGTGCTAGAGATAATCAGGGTAGGGGAGATCAGCCCCAGCATTTT.

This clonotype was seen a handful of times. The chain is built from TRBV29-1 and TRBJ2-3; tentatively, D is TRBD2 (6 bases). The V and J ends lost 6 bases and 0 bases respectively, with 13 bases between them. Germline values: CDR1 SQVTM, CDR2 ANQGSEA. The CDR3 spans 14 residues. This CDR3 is CSVRRVLSTDTQYF. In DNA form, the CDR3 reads TGCAGCGTAAGGAGGGTCCTAAGCACAGATACGCAGTATTTT.

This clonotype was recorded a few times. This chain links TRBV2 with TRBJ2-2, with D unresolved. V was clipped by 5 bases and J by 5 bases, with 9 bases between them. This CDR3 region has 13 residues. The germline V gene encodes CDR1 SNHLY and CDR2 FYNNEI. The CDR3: CASSRLRTGELFF. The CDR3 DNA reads TGTGCCAGCAGTCGATTAAGAACCGGGGAGCTGTTTTTT.

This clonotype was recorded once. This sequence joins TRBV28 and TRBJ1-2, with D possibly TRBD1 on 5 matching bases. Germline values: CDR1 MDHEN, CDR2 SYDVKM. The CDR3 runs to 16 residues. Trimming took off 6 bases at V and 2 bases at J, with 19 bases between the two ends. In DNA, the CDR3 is TGTGCCAGCAGGGTTCACCAAGGGACGGGAAACTATGGCTACACCTTC. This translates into CASRVHQGTGNYGYTF.

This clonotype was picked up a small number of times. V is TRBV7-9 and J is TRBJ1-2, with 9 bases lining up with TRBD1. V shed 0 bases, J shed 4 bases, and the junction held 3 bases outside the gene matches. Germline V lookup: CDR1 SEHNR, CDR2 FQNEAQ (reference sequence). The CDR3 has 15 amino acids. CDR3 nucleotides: TGTGCCAGCAGCTTAGCGACAGGGGGAAGCTATGGCTACACCTTC. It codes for CASSLATGGSYGYTF.

CDR3 loop: CASSFQSYTEAFF. The CDR3 DNA follows: TGTGCCAGCAGTTTTCAAAGCTACACTGAAGCTTTCTTT. The rearrangement uses TRBV12-3 or TRBV12-4 and TRBJ1-1, with unresolved D. The CDR3 consists of 13 residues. Trimming cost V 3 bases and J 3 bases, with 8 bases left between them.

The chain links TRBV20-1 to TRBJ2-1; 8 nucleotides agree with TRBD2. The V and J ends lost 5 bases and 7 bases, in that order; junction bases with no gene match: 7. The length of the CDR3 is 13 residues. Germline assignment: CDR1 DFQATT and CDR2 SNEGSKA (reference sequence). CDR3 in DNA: TGCAGTGCTGAAGGTAGCGGGACTAATGAGCAGTTCTTC. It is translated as CSAEGSGTNEQFF.

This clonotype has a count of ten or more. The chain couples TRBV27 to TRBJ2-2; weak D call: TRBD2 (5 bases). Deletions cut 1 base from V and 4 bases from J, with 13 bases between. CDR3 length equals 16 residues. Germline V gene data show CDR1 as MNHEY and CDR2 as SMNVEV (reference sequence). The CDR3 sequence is CASSLLPGRVTGELFF. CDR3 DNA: TGTGCCAGCAGTTTATTACCTGGGCGGGTCACCGGGGAGCTGTTTTTT.

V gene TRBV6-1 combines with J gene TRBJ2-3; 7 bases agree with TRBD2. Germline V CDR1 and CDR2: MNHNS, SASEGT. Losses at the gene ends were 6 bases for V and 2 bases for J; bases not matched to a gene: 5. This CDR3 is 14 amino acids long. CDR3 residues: CASSRGGPTDTQYF. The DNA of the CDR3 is TGTGCCAGCAGCCGCGGGGGACCCACAGATACGCAGTATTTT.

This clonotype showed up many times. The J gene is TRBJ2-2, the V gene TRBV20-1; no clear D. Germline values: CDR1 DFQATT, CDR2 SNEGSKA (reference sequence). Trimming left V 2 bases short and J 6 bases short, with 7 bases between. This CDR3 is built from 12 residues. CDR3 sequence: CSARWKPGELFF. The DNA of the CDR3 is TGCAGTGCTAGATGGAAGCCCGGGGAGCTGTTTTTT.

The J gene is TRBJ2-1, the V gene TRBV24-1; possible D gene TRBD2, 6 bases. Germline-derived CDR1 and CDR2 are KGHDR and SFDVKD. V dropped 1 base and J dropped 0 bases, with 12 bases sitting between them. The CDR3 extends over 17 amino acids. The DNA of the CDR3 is TGTGCCACCAGTGATTTTGGTCCGGGAGCCTCCTACAATGAGCAGTTCTTC. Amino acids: CATSDFGPGASYNEQFF.

Here the CDR3 DNA reads TGCGCCAGCAGCAACACAGGGGGATGGAACACTGAAGCTTTCTTT. Amino acids: CASSNTGGWNTEAFF. The V call is TRBV5-1, the J call TRBJ1-1; 8 nucleotides agree with TRBD1. CDR3 size: 15 residues. In germline, CDR1 is SGHRS, CDR2 YFSETQ. The junction had 6 bases not matched to a gene; V was cut back by 4 bases and J by 1 base. The entire variable domain, with the rest obtained from reference TRBV5-1 and TRBJ1-1, is as follows: KAGVTQTPRYLIKTRGQQVTLSCSPISGHRSVSWYQQTPGQGLQFLFEYFSETQRNKGNFPGRFSGRQFSNSRSEMNVSTLELGDSALYLCASSNTGGWNTEAFFGQGTRLTVV.

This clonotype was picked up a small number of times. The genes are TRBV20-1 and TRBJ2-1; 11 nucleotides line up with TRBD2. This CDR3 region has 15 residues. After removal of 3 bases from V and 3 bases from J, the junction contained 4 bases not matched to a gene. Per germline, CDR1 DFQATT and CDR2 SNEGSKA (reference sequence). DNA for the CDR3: TGCAGTGCTAGCCTTACTAGCGGGGGCTACAATGAGCAGTTCTTC. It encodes CSASLTSGGYNEQFF.

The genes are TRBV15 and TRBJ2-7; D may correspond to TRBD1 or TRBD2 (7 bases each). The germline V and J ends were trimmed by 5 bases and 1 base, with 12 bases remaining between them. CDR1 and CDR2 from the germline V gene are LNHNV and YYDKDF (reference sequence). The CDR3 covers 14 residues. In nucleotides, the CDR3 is TGTGCCACCAGCCAGGGGGGGGTTTCCTACGAGCAGTACTTC. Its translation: CATSQGGVSYEQYF.

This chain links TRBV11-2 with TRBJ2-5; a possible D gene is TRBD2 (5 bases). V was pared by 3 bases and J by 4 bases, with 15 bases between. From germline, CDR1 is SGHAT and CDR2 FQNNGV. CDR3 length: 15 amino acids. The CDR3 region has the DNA TGTGCCAGCAGCTTTAGAATTCGGGGTGGAGAGACCCAGTACTTC. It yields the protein CASSFRIRGGETQYF. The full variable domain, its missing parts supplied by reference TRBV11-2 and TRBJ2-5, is EAGVAQSPRYKIIEKRQSVAFWCNPISGHATLYWYQQILGQGPKLLIQFQNNGVVDDSQLPKDRFSAERLKGVDSTLKIQPAKLEDSAVYLCASSFRIRGGETQYFGPGTRLLVL.

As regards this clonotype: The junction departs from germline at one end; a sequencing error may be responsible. The CDR3: CATSDFLETQCF. The CDR3 bases are TGTGCCACCAGTGATTTTTTGGAGACCCAGTGCTTC. V usage is TRBV24-1 and J usage is TRBJ2-5; D is ambiguous. The CDR3 runs 12 residues. The V gene's germline CDR1 is KGHDR and CDR2 SFDVKD.

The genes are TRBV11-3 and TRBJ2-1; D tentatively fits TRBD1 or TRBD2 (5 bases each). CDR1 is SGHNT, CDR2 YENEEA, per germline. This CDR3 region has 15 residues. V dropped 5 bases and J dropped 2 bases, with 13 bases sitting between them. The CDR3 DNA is TGTGCCAGCAGCCCAGCGAGGGGCGCCTACAATGAGCAGTTCTTC. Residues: CASSPARGAYNEQFF. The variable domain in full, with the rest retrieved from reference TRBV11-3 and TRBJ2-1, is EAGVVQSPRYKIIEKKQPVAFWCNPISGHNTLYWYLQNLGQGPELLIRYENEEAVDDSQLPKDRFSAERLKGVDSTLKIQPAELGDSAVYLCASSPARGAYNEQFFGPGTRLTVL.